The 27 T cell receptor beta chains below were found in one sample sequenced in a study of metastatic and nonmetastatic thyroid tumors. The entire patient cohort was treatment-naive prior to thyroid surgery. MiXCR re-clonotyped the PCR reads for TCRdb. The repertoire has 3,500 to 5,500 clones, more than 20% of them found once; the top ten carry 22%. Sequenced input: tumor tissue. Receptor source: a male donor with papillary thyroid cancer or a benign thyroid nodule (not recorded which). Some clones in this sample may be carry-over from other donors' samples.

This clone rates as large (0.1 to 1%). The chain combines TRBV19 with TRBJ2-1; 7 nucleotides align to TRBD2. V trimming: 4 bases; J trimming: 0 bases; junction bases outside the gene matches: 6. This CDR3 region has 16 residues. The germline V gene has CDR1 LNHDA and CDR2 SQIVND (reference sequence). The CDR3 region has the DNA TGTGCCAGTAGTAATCCTAGCGGATACTCCTACAATGAGCAGTTCTTC. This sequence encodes CASSNPSGYSYNEQFF.

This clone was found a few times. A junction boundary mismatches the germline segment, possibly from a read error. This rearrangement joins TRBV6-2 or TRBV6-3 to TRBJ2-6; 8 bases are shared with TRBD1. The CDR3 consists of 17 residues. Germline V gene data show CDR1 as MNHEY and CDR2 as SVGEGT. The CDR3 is CASSYGTGGAGVNVLTF. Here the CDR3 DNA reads TGTGCCAGCAGTTACGGGACAGGTGGCGCTGGGGTCAACGTCCTGACTTTC.

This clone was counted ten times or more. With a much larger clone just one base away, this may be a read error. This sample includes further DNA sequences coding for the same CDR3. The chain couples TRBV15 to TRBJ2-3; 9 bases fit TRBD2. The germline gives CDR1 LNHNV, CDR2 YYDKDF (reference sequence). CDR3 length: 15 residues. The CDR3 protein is CATSRETSGADTQYF. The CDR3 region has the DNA TGTGCCACTAGCAGAGAGACTAGCGGCGCAGATACGCAGTATTTT. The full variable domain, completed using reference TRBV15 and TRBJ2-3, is DAMVIQNPRYQVTQFGKPVTLSCSQTLNHNVMYWYQQKSSQAPKLLFHYYDKDFNNEADTPDNFQSRRPNTSFCFLDIRSPGLGDTAMYLCATSRETSGADTQYFGPGTRLTVL.

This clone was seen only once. CDR3 residues: CASSVEHSQETQYF. CDR3 sequence (DNA): TGTGCCAGCAGCGTAGAACATAGCCAAGAGACCCAGTACTTC. V and J are TRBV9 and TRBJ2-5; D gene ambiguous. Trimming shortened V by 0 bases and J by 1 base, and 7 bases separated the two germline ends. CDR1 and CDR2 from the germline V gene are SGDLS and YYNGEE. This CDR3 region has 14 residues.

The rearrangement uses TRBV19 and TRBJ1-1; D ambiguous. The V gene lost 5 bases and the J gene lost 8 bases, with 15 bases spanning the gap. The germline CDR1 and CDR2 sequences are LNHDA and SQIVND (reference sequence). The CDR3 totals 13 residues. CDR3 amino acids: CASSPVPVVEAFF. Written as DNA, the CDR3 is TGTGCCAGTAGTCCGGTACCCGTCGTGGAAGCTTTCTTT.

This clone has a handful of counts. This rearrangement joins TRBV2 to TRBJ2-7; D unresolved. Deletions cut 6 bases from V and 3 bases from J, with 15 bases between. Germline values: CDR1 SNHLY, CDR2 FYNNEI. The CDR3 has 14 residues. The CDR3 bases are TGTGCCAGCAGAGACTTTTTGGACGGCTACGAGCAGTACTTC. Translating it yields CASRDFLDGYEQYF.

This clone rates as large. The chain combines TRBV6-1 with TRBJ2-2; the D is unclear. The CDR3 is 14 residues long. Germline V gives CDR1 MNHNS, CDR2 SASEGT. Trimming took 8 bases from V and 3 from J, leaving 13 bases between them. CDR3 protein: CASVGGPDTGELFF. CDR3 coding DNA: TGTGCCAGCGTGGGCGGCCCGGACACCGGGGAGCTGTTTTTT.

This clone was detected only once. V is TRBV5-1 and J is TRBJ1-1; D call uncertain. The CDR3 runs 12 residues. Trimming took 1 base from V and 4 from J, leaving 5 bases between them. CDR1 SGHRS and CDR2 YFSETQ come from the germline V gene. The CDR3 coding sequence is TGCGCCAGCAGCTTGAGTGGCACTGAAGCTTTCTTT. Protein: CASSLSGTEAFF. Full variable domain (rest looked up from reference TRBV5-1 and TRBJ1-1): KAGVTQTPRYLIKTRGQQVTLSCSPISGHRSVSWYQQTPGQGLQFLFEYFSETQRNKGNFPGRFSGRQFSNSRSEMNVSTLELGDSALYLCASSLSGTEAFFGQGTRLTVV.

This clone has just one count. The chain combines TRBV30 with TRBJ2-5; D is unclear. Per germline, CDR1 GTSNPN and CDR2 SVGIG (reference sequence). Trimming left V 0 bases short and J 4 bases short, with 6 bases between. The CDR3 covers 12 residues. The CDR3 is CAWSVSPETQYF. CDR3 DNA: TGTGCCTGGAGTGTATCGCCAGAGACCCAGTACTTC. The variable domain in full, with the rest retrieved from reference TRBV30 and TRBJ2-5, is SQTIHQWPATLVQPVGSPLSLECTVEGTSNPNLYWYRQAAGRGLQLLFYSVGIGQISSEVPQNLSASRPQDRQFILSSKKLLLSDSGFYLCAWSVSPETQYFGPGTRLLVL.

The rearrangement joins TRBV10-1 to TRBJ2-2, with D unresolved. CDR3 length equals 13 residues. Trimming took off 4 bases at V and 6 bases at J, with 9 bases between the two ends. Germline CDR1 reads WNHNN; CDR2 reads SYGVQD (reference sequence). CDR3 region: CASSASKAGELFF. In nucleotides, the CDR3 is TGCGCCAGCAGTGCCAGCAAGGCCGGGGAGCTGTTTTTT.

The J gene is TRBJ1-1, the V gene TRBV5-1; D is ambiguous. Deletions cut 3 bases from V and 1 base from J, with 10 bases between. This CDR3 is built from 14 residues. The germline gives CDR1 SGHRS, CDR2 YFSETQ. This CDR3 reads CASSWRNSNTEAFF. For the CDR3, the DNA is TGCGCCAGCAGCTGGAGGAATTCGAACACTGAAGCTTTCTTT.

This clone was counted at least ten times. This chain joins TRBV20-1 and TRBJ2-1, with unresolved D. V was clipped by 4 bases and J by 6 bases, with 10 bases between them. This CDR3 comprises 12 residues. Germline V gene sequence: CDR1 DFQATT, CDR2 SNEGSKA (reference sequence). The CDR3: CSAIGHSNEQFF. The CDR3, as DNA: TGCAGTGCTATTGGCCACTCCAATGAGCAGTTCTTC.

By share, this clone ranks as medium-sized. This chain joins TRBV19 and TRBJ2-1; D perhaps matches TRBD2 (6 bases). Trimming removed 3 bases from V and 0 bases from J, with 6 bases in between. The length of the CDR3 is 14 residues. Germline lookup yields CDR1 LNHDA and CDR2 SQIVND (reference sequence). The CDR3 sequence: CASSMGGSYNEQFF. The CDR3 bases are TGTGCCAGTAGTATGGGGGGCTCCTACAATGAGCAGTTCTTC. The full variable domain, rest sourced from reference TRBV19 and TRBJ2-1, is DGGITQSPKYLFRKEGQNVTLSCEQNLNHDAMYWYRQDPGQGLRLIYYSQIVNDFQKGDIAEGYSVSREKKESFPLTVTSAQKNPTAFYLCASSMGGSYNEQFFGPGTRLTVL.

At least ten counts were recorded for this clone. CDR3 region: CSATDPFPSNEQYF. The CDR3 bases are TGCAGTGCTACAGATCCCTTCCCCTCTAACGAGCAGTACTTC. The rearrangement joins TRBV20-1 to TRBJ2-7; D unclear. The V and J ends lost 4 bases and 5 bases respectively, with 18 bases between them. The CDR3 runs 14 residues. Germline V lookup: CDR1 DFQATT, CDR2 SNEGSKA (reference sequence).

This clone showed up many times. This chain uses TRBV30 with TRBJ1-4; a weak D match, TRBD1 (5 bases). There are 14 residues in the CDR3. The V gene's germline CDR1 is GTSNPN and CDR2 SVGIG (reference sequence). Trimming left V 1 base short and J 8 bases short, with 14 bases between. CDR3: CAWSDERDGEKLFF. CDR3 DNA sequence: TGTGCCTGGAGTGATGAGAGGGACGGGGAAAAACTGTTTTTT.

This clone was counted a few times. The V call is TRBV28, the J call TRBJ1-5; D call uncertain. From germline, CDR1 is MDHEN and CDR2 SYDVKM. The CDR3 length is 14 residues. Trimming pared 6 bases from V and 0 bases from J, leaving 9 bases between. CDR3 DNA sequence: TGTGCCAGCAGGGAAGGCAATAGCAATCAGCCCCAGCATTTT. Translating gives CASREGNSNQPQHF.

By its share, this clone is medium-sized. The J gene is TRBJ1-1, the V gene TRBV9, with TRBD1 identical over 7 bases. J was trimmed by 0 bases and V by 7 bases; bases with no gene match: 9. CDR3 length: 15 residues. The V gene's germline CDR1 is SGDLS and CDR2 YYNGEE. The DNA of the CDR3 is TGTGCCAGCTCAACAGGGGCTGTAATGAACACTGAAGCTTTCTTT. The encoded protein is CASSTGAVMNTEAFF. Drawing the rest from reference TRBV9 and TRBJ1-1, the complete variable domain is DSGVTQTPKHLITATGQRVTLRCSPRSGDLSVYWYQQSLDQGLQFLIQYYNGEERAKGNILERFSAQQFPDLHSELNLSSLELGDSALYFCASSTGAVMNTEAFFGQGTRLTVV.

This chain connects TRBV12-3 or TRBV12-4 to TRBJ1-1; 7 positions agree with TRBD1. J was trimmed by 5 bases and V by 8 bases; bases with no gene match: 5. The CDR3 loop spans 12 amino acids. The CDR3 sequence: CASYRGVTEAFF. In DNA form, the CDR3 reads TGTGCCAGCTACAGGGGAGTGACTGAAGCTTTCTTT.

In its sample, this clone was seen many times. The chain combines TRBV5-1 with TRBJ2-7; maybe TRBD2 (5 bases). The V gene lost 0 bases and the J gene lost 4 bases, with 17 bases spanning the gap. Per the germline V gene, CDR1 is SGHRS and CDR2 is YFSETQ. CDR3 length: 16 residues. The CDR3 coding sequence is TGCGCCAGCAGCTTGGCCGGACTTGCGATGGGGTACGAGCAGTACTTC. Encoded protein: CASSLAGLAMGYEQYF.

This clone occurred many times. The CDR3 is CASSIDSATYEQYF. DNA of the CDR3: TGTGCCAGTAGTATAGATAGCGCAACCTACGAGCAGTACTTC. The gene calls are TRBV19 and TRBJ2-7; tentatively, D is TRBD2 (5 bases). Germline lookup yields CDR1 LNHDA and CDR2 SQIVND (reference sequence). The CDR3 totals 14 residues. V lost 0 bases and J lost 2, with 8 bases in between.

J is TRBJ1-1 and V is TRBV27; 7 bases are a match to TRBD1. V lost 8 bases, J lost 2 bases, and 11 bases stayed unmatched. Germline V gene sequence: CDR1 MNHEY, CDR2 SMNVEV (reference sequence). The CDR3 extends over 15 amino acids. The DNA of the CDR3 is TGTGCCAGCGGTCTGGGGAGGACAGGAAACACTGAAGCTTTCTTT. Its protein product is CASGLGRTGNTEAFF.

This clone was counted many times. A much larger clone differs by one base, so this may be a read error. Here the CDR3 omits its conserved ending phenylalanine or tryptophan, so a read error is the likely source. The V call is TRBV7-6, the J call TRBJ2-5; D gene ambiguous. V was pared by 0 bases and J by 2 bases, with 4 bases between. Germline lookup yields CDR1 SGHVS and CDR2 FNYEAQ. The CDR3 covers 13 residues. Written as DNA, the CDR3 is TGTGCCAGCAGCTTAGCCCGGCAAGAGACCCAGTACTCC. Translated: CASSLARQETQYS.

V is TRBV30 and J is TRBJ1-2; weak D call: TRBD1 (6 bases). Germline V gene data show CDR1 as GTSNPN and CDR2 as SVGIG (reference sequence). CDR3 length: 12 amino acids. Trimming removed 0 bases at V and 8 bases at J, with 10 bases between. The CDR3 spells CAWSVGGEGYTF. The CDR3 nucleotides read TGTGCCTGGAGTGTTGGGGGCGAAGGCTACACCTTC.

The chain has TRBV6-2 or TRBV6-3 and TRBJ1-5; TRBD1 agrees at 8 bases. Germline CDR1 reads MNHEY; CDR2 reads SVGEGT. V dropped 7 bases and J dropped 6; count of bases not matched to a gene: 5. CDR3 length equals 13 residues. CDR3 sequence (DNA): TGTGCCAGCACCCGGACAGGGCGTCAGCCCCAGCATTTT. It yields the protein CASTRTGRQPQHF.

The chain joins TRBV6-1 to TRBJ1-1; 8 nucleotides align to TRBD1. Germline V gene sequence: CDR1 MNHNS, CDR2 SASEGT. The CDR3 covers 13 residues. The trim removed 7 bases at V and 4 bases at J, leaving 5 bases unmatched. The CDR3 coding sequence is TGTGCCAGCAACGGACAGGGCCTCACTGAAGCTTTCTTT. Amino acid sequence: CASNGQGLTEAFF.

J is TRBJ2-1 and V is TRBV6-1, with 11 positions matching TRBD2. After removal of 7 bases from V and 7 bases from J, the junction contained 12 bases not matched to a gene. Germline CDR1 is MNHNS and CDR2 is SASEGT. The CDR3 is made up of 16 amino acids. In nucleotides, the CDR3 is TGTGCCAGCATACCCATCAGGGTAGCGGGAGGGAATGAGCAGTTCTTC. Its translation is CASIPIRVAGGNEQFF.

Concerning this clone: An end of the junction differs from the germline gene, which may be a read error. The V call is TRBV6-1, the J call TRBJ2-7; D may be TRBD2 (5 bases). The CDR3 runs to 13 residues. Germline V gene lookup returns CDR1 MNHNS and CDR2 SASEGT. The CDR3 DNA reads TGTGCCAGCAGCCAACTCCCCCGGACTGGTATGCATTTC. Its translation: CASSQLPRTGMHF.